This is a list of T cell receptor beta chains from one sample in a study of blood T cell repertoires in COVID-19. Profiling relied on immunoSEQ multiplex PCR, and the TCRdb table lists in-frame clones only, not all of them. The data show 55,000 or so clones, 70% to 90% seen once. Material for sequencing was peripheral blood. The source is a man in his sixties with active or convalescent COVID-19. CDR3s leave out the opening cysteine and the closing phenylalanine or tryptophan. D genes are given only for firm matches.

CDR3 protein	J gene	V gene	D gene
ASSSRTATNEKLF	TRBJ1-4	TRBV7-2	-
ASSLGTGRPNYGYT	TRBJ1-2	TRBV28	TRBD1
ASRRREGTTEAF	TRBJ1-1	TRBV19	-
ASSLTGGLVYGYT	TRBJ1-2	TRBV7-3	-
ASSTRTESTDTQY	TRBJ2-3	TRBV5-1	-
ASSLQTLQGAVGTEAF	TRBJ1-1	TRBV7-2	TRBD1
ASSWGGVANEKLF	TRBJ1-4	TRBV6-6	-
ASSLVTYEQY	TRBJ2-7	TRBV7-9	-
ASSPLGQPMNTEAF	TRBJ1-1	TRBV18	TRBD1
ASRDRGHQPQH	TRBJ1-5	TRBV6-5	TRBD1
ASSLDRGPYNEQF	TRBJ2-1	TRBV3-1/TRBV3-2	TRBD1
ASSISPRLPYNEQF	TRBJ2-1	TRBV19	-
ASSLTGTGENYGYT	TRBJ1-2	TRBV7-2	TRBD1
ATKWQGFAGELF	TRBJ2-2	TRBV27	-
ASSIGGQGGETQY	TRBJ2-5	TRBV19	TRBD1
ASSLGGSTEAF	TRBJ1-1	TRBV12-3/TRBV12-4	-
ASSLKRYTEAF	TRBJ1-1	TRBV12-3/TRBV12-4	-
ASWGTYGMYGYT	TRBJ1-2	TRBV6-5	-
ASAREVQSGQETQY	TRBJ2-5	TRBV4-1	TRBD2
ASSYDHSGANTGELF	TRBJ2-2	TRBV7-2	TRBD2
ASRRRDRDDNEQF	TRBJ2-1	TRBV7-8	TRBD1
ASSISGLDQPQH	TRBJ1-5	TRBV6-5	-
ASSFGTGTGNTIY	TRBJ1-3	TRBV7-2	TRBD1
ASSSSGTGVGYT	TRBJ1-2	TRBV7-9	TRBD1
ASSRYGYT	TRBJ1-2	TRBV28	-
AIRSAAAETQY	TRBJ2-5	TRBV10-3	-
ASSYPGQGLYEQY	TRBJ2-7	TRBV6-2/TRBV6-3	TRBD1
ASTSNPGGRNTEAF	TRBJ1-1	TRBV5-4	-
AWSTGTSVYEQF	TRBJ2-1	TRBV30	-
ASSLGTWMNTEAF	TRBJ1-1	TRBV5-4	-
ATATGGDDTQY	TRBJ2-3	TRBV24-1	TRBD2
SALDSYNEQF	TRBJ2-1	TRBV29-1	-
ASSEGASFRFDTEAF	TRBJ1-1	TRBV6-1	-
ASRKRGARTGELF	TRBJ2-2	TRBV23-1	-
ASSPRTGGLGQPQH	TRBJ1-5	TRBV28	TRBD1
ATSDGRGQAYNEQF	TRBJ2-1	TRBV24-1	TRBD1
ASSLVAGWGNTIY	TRBJ1-3	TRBV7-9	-
ASSIPGGGDTQY	TRBJ2-3	TRBV19	TRBD2
ASSYAGQGSEQY	TRBJ2-7	TRBV7-9	TRBD1
ASSPGTGRAYGYT	TRBJ1-2	TRBV19	TRBD1
ASSIADTEAF	TRBJ1-1	TRBV19	-
ASRSLRFEAF	TRBJ1-1	TRBV6-6	-
ASSFGTGLSSYEQY	TRBJ2-7	TRBV5-6	TRBD1
ASSLEGTAHTHEQF	TRBJ2-1	TRBV7-6	TRBD1
ASSYSRDSIYGYT	TRBJ1-2	TRBV6-5	-